What follows are 15 T cell receptor beta chains derived from one specimen sequenced in a study of T cells in Graves' hyperthyroidism and ophthalmopathy. TCR beta CDR3 regions were amplified from RNA transcripts. The HTBI primer set drove a first-round RT-PCR of the TCR CDR3. TCRdb used MiXCR to reprocess the multiplex PCR reads, holding one entry per CDR3 protein. This sample has 490,000 or so distinct CDR3 sequences, with approximately 23% found just once. Sequencing was done on a sample of blood. These receptors were collected from a woman aged 65 to 85 with Graves' ophthalmopathy.

The gene calls are TRBV12-3 or TRBV12-4 and TRBJ1-5, with 7 bases that match TRBD1. V trimming: 4 bases; J trimming: 6 bases; junction bases outside the gene matches: 3. The CDR3 totals 13 residues. The CDR3 protein is CASSYAGGQPQHF. CDR3 bases: TGTGCCAGCAGTTATGCAGGGGGTCAGCCCCAGCATTTT.

This clonotype was counted only a few times. This sequence joins TRBV18 and TRBJ1-3, with D tentatively TRBD1 (6 bases). The germline V and J ends were trimmed by 2 bases and 1 base, with 12 bases remaining between them. Per germline, CDR1 KGHSH and CDR2 LQKENI. This CDR3 region has 16 residues. The DNA for the CDR3 is TGTGCCAGCTCACCAAGTGCAGGGGTTTCTGGAAACACCATATATTTT. Translated: CASSPSAGVSGNTIYF.

Only one count was recorded for this clonotype. This rearrangement joins TRBV7-2 to TRBJ1-5; unclear D gene. The CDR3 has 13 residues. Germline V CDR1 and CDR2: SGHTA, FQGNSA. The V gene lost 1 base and the J gene lost 7 bases, with 8 bases spanning the gap. The CDR3 DNA reads as TGTGCCAGCAGCTTAGGCCCGGCGCAGCCCCAGCATTTT. This encodes CASSLGPAQPQHF.

This clonotype was seen once. With a much larger clone just one base away, this may be a read error. The CDR3 coding sequence is TGTGCCAGCAGGACGACAGGGGAGGTCTATGGCTACACCTTC. The encoded protein is CASRTTGEVYGYTF. J is TRBJ1-2 and V is TRBV28; the match to TRBD1 covers 8 bases. J lost 4 bases, V lost 6 bases, and 7 bases had no gene match. CDR3 length equals 14 residues. Germline V gene sequence: CDR1 MDHEN, CDR2 SYDVKM.

The sample holds a few counts of this clonotype. The chain carries TRBV6-2 or TRBV6-3 and TRBJ2-7; D might be TRBD2 (6 bases). V gave up 0 bases and J gave up 0 bases, with 15 bases separating them. CDR3 length: 17 amino acids. Germline V gene sequence: CDR1 MNHEY, CDR2 SVGEGT. The CDR3 here is CASSYSGRDHRSYEQYF. CDR3 coding DNA: TGTGCCAGCAGTTACTCGGGGCGGGACCACCGCTCCTACGAGCAGTACTTC.

This chain connects TRBV10-3 to TRBJ1-2, with D perhaps matching TRBD1 (6 bases). Per germline, CDR1 ENHRY and CDR2 SYGVKD. This CDR3 has 15 residues. V lost 0 bases, J lost 8 bases, and 16 bases lay in between. The chain's CDR3 is CAISESRQALGGYTF. The CDR3 nucleotides are TGTGCCATCAGTGAGTCCCGACAGGCCTTAGGAGGCTACACCTTC.

The table lists this clonotype with a few counts. The V call is TRBV25-1, the J call TRBJ1-4; D not resolved. Germline lookup yields CDR1 MGHDK and CDR2 SYGVNS. V lost 1 base, J lost 8 bases, and 11 bases lay in between. The CDR3 covers 14 residues. CDR3 in DNA: TGTGCCAGCAGTGAATTAGCAGGTTTAGAAAAACTGTTTTTT. This codes for CASSELAGLEKLFF.

In this sample, this clonotype turned up a few times. The rearrangement uses TRBV6-2 or TRBV6-3 and TRBJ2-5; 8 bases are a match to TRBD2. Germline V gives CDR1 MNHEY, CDR2 SVGEGT. This CDR3 spans 15 amino acids. V was pared by 11 bases and J by 6 bases, with 17 bases of the junction left unmatched. CDR3 DNA: TGTGCCGTCGCCCCGGGGGCAGCGGGAGTCAAGACCCAGTACTTC. Amino acids: CAVAPGAAGVKTQYF.

This clonotype was seen a few times. CDR3 residues: CASSGTDLTRQYF. The DNA of the CDR3 is TGCGCCAGCAGTGGGACAGACCTTACGAGGCAGTACTTC. V and J are TRBV5-1 and TRBJ2-7, with 7 nucleotides matching TRBD1. The CDR3 contains 13 residues. The V gene's germline CDR1 is SGHRS and CDR2 YFSETQ. The V gene end was trimmed by 5 bases and the J gene end by 9 bases; junction bases not matched to a gene: 11. The full variable domain, its missing parts supplied by reference TRBV5-1 and TRBJ2-7, is KAGVTQTPRYLIKTRGQQVTLSCSPISGHRSVSWYQQTPGQGLQFLFEYFSETQRNKGNFPGRFSGRQFSNSRSEMNVSTLELGDSALYLCASSGTDLTRQYFGPGTRLTVT.

V is TRBV12-3 or TRBV12-4 and J is TRBJ1-5, with 7 bases fitting TRBD1. The CDR3 is made up of 15 amino acids. Trimming at V came to 6 bases and at J to 0 bases, leaving 5 bases not matched to a gene. The CDR3 DNA sequence: TGTGCCAGCAGGAAGGGACAGCATAGCAATCAGCCCCAGCATTTT. Translation: CASRKGQHSNQPQHF.

This clonotype was counted a few times. The V and J genes are TRBV27 and TRBJ1-1, with D perhaps matching TRBD1 (5 bases). Germline V gives CDR1 MNHEY, CDR2 SMNVEV (reference sequence). The CDR3 is 15 amino acids. Trimming pared 3 bases from V and 5 bases from J, leaving 16 bases between. The chain's CDR3 is CASSLMTDSGTEAFF. CDR3 bases: TGTGCCAGCAGTTTGATGACAGACTCTGGGACTGAAGCTTTCTTT.

V gene TRBV18 combines with J gene TRBJ2-7; TRBD1 might be the D (5 bases). The germline CDR1 and CDR2 sequences are KGHSH and LQKENI. V lost 4 bases, J lost 6 bases, and 13 bases lay in between. This CDR3 is built from 13 residues. CDR3 region: CASSRLTDSEQYF. DNA of the CDR3: TGTGCCAGCTCACGACTGACAGATTCCGAGCAGTACTTC.

The chain couples TRBV5-1 to TRBJ2-5; no firm D call. V was trimmed by 0 bases and J by 5 bases, leaving 14 bases between them. Looked up from germline, CDR1 is SGHRS and CDR2 is YFSETQ. This CDR3 is 15 amino acids long. CDR3 in amino acids: CASSLAVILGETQYF. In DNA, the CDR3 is TGCGCCAGCAGCTTGGCCGTCATTCTCGGGGAGACCCAGTACTTC.

The CDR3 sequence is CASSGPGLAQSDTQYF. The CDR3 DNA sequence: TGTGCCAGTAGTGGACCGGGACTAGCCCAGTCGGATACGCAGTATTTT. The rearrangement uses TRBV19 and TRBJ2-3, with 9 bases identical to TRBD2. Germline loops: CDR1 LNHDA, CDR2 SQIVND (reference sequence). The ends lost 5 bases at V and 6 bases at J; junction bases unmatched: 12. This CDR3 has 16 amino acids.

This chain joins TRBV5-1 and TRBJ2-2; 12 positions agree with TRBD2. The CDR3 consists of 17 residues. V gave up 3 bases and J gave up 6 bases; unmatched junction bases: 9. The germline V gene has CDR1 SGHRS and CDR2 YFSETQ. The CDR3 sequence: CASSSRLAGDLSGELFF. CDR3 in DNA: TGCGCCAGCAGCTCGAGACTAGCGGGAGATCTGTCCGGGGAGCTGTTTTTT.